A selection of T cell receptor beta chains follows, all from one sample in a study of control samples from healthy donors and cancer patients. TCRdb's table, derived via immunoSEQ multiplex PCR, lists solely in-frame clones and lacks some. The sample has tens of thousands of clones, about 87% seen once. Specimen: PBMCs. Source of these receptors: a woman aged 60 to 75 with head and neck cancer. Each CDR3 is given with its conserved first and last residue. A D gene is named only where the DNA matches it firmly. Size tells how often a clone was seen (once, few, many) or the class of an expanded clone, and some rows leave it out.

D | J | V | size | DNA | CDR3
TRBD1 | TRBJ2-7 | TRBV30 | - | TGTGCCTGGAGTGAGTTTTTTATCGGGACAGAGTCCTACGAGCAGTACTTC | CAWSEFFIGTESYEQYF
TRBD2 | TRBJ2-7 | TRBV6-5 | - | TGTGCCAGCAGTCTAACTAGCGGAGTATCCTACGAGCAGTACTTC | CASSLTSGVSYEQYF
- | TRBJ1-1 | TRBV28 | few | TGTGCCAGCAGCCCTGGACAGATAGAAGCTTTCTTT | CASSPGQIEAFF
- | TRBJ2-1 | TRBV11-2 | - | TGTGCCAGCAGCTTAGCGGGGACCACCAATGAGCAGTTCTTC | CASSLAGTTNEQFF
- | TRBJ1-2 | TRBV30 | - | TGTGCCTGGAGTCGGGGACCTAACTATGGCTACACCTTC | CAWSRGPNYGYTF
TRBD2 | TRBJ2-3 | TRBV5-6 | - | TGTGCCAGCAGCCCAGGGACTAGCGGTCGAGGGGATACGCAGTATTTT | CASSPGTSGRGDTQYF
- | TRBJ2-7 | TRBV5-4 | once | TGTGCCAGCAGCTTGGACACCTACGAGCAGTACTTC | CASSLDTYEQYF
TRBD1 | TRBJ1-6 | TRBV5-6 | - | TGTGCCAGCAGCTTGGGGGACAGGGAAGGTTCACCCCTCCACTTT | CASSLGDREGSPLHF
TRBD2 | TRBJ2-7 | TRBV7-2 | once | TGTGCCAGCAGCTTAAGGGCCTCAGGACTAGCGGGAGGTTCCTACGAGCAGTACTTC | CASSLRASGLAGGSYEQYF
- | TRBJ2-5 | TRBV18 | - | TGTGCCAGCTCACCTGCCCCCGGGGGAGAGGAGACCCAGTACTTC | CASSPAPGGEETQYF
TRBD1 | TRBJ2-3 | TRBV5-4 | - | TGTGCCAGCACCCCGAAAGACAGGGGCACAGATACGCAGTATTTT | CASTPKDRGTDTQYF
TRBD1 | TRBJ1-6 | TRBV5-8 | - | TGTGCCAGCAGCCAGGGGGCGAGCTCCTATAATTCACCCCTCCACTTT | CASSQGASSYNSPLHF
- | TRBJ2-6 | TRBV18 | - | TGTGCCAGCTCACCACCGGAGCTATACCTCTCTGGGGCCAACGTCCTGACTTTC | CASSPPELYLSGANVLTF
- | TRBJ2-3 | TRBV24-1 | - | TGTGCCACCAGTGATAGCGGGGCGGGACAGGCAGATACGCAGTATTTT | CATSDSGAGQADTQYF
- | TRBJ2-7 | TRBV20-1 | - | TGCAGTGCTAGTCCCAAGGAACAGTACTACGAGCAGTACTTC | CSASPKEQYYEQYF
- | TRBJ1-5 | TRBV30 | - | TGTGCCTGGAGTGTTGGGACATCAGCCCTTAGCAATCAGCCCCAGCATTTT | CAWSVGTSALSNQPQHF
- | TRBJ2-5 | TRBV7-3 | - | TGTGCCAGCAGCTTAAATGCGGGGCAAGAGACCCAGTACTTC | CASSLNAGQETQYF
- | TRBJ2-4 | TRBV29-1 | few | TGCAGCGTTGCGACCGCCGAAAACATTCAGTACTTC | CSVATAENIQYF
- | TRBJ2-2 | TRBV6-6 | - | TGTGCCAGCAGAAGGACCTCGGCGGACACCGGGGAGCTGTTTTTT | CASRRTSADTGELFF
- | TRBJ2-2 | TRBV28 | - | TGTGCCAGCAGTTTAACGGCCGGGGAGCTGTTTTTT | CASSLTAGELFF
TRBD2 | TRBJ2-1 | TRBV29-1 | - | TGCAGCGCCACCGGGTTTAGCGGGAGTACTAACAATGAGCAGTTCTTC | CSATGFSGSTNNEQFF
TRBD1 | TRBJ1-6 | TRBV2 | - | TGTGCCAGCAGTGAACGGGTGACAGGGAATAATTCACCCCTCCACTTT | CASSERVTGNNSPLHF
TRBD2 | TRBJ2-5 | TRBV4-1 | - | TGCGCCAGCAGCCAAGTCGGCGGGAGGGCCGGCGAGACCCAGTACTTC | CASSQVGGRAGETQYF
- | TRBJ1-2 | TRBV5-4 | - | TGTGCCAGCAGCTCGGACGGCGTCTATGGCTACACCTTC | CASSSDGVYGYTF
- | TRBJ2-7 | TRBV15 | - | TGTGCCACCAGCAGAGGCTGGGGCTCCGAATCCTACGAGCAGTACTTC | CATSRGWGSESYEQYF
- | TRBJ1-6 | TRBV28 | - | TGTGCCAGCAGTGGGGAGAAAAAGGGGTCACCCCTCCACTTT | CASSGEKKGSPLHF
TRBD1 | TRBJ1-4 | TRBV19 | - | TGTGCCAGTACCGGGACAGCTAATGAAAAACTGTTTTTT | CASTGTANEKLFF
- | TRBJ2-3 | TRBV30 | - | TGTGCCTGGAGTATTAAGGCCACAGATACGCAGTATTTT | CAWSIKATDTQYF
TRBD2 | TRBJ2-7 | TRBV6-2/TRBV6-3 | - | TGTGCCAGCAGCCGGGGACTAGCGGGAGTCGATCGCGAGCAGTACTTC | CASSRGLAGVDREQYF
- | TRBJ1-2 | TRBV5-1 | - | TGCGCCAGCAGCTGGCCGGACAGCTATGGCTACACCTTC | CASSWPDSYGYTF